The text below deals with one TCR beta chain. No antigen is known for it. Sampled blood dates from first hyperthyroidism diagnosis, and it precedes any ophthalmopathy symptoms. This entry is derived from a study of T cells in Graves' hyperthyroidism and ophthalmopathy. General study points: Most clonotypes expanded in the thyroid (above 0.001) were also present in blood.

Deletions cut 2 bases from V and 3 bases from J, with 5 bases between. This CDR3 spans 13 amino acids. The germline CDR1 and CDR2 sequences are SGHDT and YYEEEE. There were TCR beta CDR3 regions amplified from RNA transcripts. First-round RT-PCR of the TCR CDR3 relied on the HTBI primer set. TCRdb called the multiplex PCR reads again in MiXCR, with one record for every CDR3 protein. The table lists more than 300,000 distinct CDR3 sequences, 17% of them singletons. The sequence was collected from a woman under 40 with Graves' hyperthyroidism that later progressed to Graves' ophthalmopathy. Material: blood. The gene calls are TRBV5-6 and TRBJ1-4; D gene ambiguous. DNA for the CDR3: TGTGCCAGCAGCTTCGGACCTAATGAAAAACTGTTTTTT. Translating gives CASSFGPNEKLFF.